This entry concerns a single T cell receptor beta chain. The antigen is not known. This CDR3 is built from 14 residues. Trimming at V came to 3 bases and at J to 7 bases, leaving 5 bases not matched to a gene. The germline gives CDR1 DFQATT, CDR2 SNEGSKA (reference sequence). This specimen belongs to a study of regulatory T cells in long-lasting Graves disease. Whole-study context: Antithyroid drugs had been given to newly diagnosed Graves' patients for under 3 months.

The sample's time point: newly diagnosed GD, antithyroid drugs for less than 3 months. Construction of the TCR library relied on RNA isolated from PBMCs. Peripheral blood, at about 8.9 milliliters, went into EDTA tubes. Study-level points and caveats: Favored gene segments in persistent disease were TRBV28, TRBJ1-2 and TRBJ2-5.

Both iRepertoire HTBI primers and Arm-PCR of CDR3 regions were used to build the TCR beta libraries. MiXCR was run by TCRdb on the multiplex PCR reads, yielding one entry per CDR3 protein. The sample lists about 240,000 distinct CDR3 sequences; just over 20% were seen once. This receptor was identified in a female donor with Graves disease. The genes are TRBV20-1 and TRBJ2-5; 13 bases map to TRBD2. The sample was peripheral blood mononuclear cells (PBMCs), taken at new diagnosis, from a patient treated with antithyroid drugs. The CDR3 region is CSARTSGGSGTQYF. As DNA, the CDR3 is TGCAGTGCTAGGACTAGCGGGGGGTCCGGGACCCAGTACTTC.